The 3 T cell receptor beta chains listed next were all sequenced from one sample in a study of T cells after yellow fever vaccination (dated by TCRdb to between 2018 and 2021). What this sample's treatment or condition label stands for: live attenuated yellow fever vaccine strain. Library construction relied on 5' RACE. The sample was run on an Illumina NovaSeq 6000. TCRdb redid the processing of the public reads, applying fastp at Q25 and MiXCR, and retained in-frame beta chains. CDR3 protein duplicates are merged, each entry listing the most common genes and DNA. The sample table records approximately 250,000 distinct CDR3 sequences; more than 3.5% of these occur just once. Jointly, the top ten make up under 20% of the sample. Sample: PBMCs, taken 15 days after the yellow fever booster vaccination. These receptors came from a man aged 18 to 29 who received the YFV17D yellow fever vaccine.

This clonotype was picked up many times. V usage is TRBV29-1 and J usage is TRBJ2-7, with a tentative D call TRBD2 (6 bases). The CDR3 loop spans 13 amino acids. The germline V gene encodes CDR1 SQVTM and CDR2 ANQGSEA. V shed 4 bases and J shed 0 bases, with 10 bases lying between them. The CDR3 sequence is CSVGGESSYEQYF. CDR3 nucleotides: TGCAGCGTTGGGGGGGAGAGCTCCTACGAGCAGTACTTC.

This clonotype came up many times. The chain carries TRBV6-5 and TRBJ2-7; D may be TRBD1 (6 bases). CDR1 and CDR2 (germline): MNHEY, SVGAGI. The CDR3 has 16 amino acids. Trimming cost V 2 bases and J 4 bases, with 18 bases left between them. The CDR3 bases are TGTGCCAGCAGTTACCAGGACAGCCGATCGGCTTACGAGCAGTACTTC. It translates to CASSYQDSRSAYEQYF.

This clonotype came up many times. The J gene is TRBJ1-1, the V gene TRBV20-1, with TRBD1 matching 7 bases. This CDR3 has 13 amino acids. Per germline, CDR1 DFQATT and CDR2 SNEGSKA (reference sequence). V lost 3 bases and J lost 4; bases outside the gene matches: 5. The chain's CDR3 is CSASGTEITEAFF. The DNA for the CDR3 is TGCAGTGCTAGTGGGACAGAGATCACTGAAGCTTTCTTT.